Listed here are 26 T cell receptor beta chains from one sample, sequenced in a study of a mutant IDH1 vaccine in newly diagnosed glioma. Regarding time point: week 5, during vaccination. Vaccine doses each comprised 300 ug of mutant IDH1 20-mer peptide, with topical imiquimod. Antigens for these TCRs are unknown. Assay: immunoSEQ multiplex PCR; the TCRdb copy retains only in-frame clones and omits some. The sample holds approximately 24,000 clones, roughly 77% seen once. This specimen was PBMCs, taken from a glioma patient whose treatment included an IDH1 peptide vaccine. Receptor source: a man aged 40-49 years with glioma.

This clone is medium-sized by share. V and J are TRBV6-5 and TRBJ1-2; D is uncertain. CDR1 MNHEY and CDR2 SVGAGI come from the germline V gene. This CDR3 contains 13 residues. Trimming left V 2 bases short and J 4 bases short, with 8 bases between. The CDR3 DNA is TGTGCCAGCAGTTACGGTCCTGGCTATGGCTACACCTTC. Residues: CASSYGPGYGYTF.

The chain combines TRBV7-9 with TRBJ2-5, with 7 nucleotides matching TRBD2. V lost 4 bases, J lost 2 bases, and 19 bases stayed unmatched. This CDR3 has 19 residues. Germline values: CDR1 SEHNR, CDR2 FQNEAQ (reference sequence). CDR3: CASSSPRGIRTQHQETQYF. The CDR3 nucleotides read TGTGCCAGCAGCTCGCCGCGGGGGATAAGAACGCAACATCAAGAGACCCAGTACTTC.

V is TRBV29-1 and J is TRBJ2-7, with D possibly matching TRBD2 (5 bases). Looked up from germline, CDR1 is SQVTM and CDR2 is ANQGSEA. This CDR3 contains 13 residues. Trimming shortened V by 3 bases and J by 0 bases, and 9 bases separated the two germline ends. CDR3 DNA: TGCAGCGTTGATAGCGAGACCTCCTACGAGCAGTACTTC. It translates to CSVDSETSYEQYF.

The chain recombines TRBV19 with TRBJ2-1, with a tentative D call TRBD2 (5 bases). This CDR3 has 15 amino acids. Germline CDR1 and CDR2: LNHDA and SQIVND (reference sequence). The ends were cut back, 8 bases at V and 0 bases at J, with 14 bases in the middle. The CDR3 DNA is TGTGCCAGTCAAGGTAGCCGGGACTCCTACAATGAGCAGTTCTTC. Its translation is CASQGSRDSYNEQFF.

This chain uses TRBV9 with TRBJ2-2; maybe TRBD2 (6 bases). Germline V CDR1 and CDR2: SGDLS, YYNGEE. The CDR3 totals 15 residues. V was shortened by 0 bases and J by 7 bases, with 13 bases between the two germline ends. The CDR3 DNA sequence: TGTGCCAGCAGCGTAGTAGCGGAGGCGGTCGGGGAGCTGTTTTTT. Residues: CASSVVAEAVGELFF.

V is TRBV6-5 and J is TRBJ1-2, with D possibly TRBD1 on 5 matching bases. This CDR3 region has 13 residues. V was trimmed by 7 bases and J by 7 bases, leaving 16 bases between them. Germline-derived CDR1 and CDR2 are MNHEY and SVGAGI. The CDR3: CASTLGGRGGYTF. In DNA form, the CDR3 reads TGTGCCAGCACTTTGGGGGGACGTGGTGGCTACACCTTC.

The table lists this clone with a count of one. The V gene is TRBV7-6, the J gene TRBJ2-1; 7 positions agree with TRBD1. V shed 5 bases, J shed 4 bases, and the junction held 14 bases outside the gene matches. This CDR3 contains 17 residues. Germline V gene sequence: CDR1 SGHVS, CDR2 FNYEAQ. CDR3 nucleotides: TGTGCCAGCAGCCCAGGGGGAGTCTTTGGGGATTACAATGAGCAGTTCTTC. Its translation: CASSPGGVFGDYNEQFF.

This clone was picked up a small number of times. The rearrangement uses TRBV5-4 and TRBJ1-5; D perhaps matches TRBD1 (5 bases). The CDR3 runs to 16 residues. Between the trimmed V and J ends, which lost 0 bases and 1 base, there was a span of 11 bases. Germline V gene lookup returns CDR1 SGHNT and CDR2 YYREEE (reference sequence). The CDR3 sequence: CASSLGGQGSNQPQHF. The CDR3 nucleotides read TGTGCCAGCAGCTTGGGAGGGCAGGGAAGCAATCAGCCCCAGCATTTT. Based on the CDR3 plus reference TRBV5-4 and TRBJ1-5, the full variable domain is ETGVTQSPTHLIKTRGQQVTLRCSSQSGHNTVSWYQQALGQGPQFIFQYYREEENGRGNFPPRFSGLQFPNYSSELNVNALELDDSALYLCASSLGGQGSNQPQHFGDGTRLSIL.

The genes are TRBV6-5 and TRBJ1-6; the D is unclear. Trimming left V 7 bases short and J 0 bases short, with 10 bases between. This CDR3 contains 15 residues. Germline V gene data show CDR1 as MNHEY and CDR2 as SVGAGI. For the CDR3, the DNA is TGTGCCAGCAAGGTGGGGTCCTCCTATAATTCACCCCTCCACTTT. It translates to CASKVGSSYNSPLHF.

The CDR3 region has the DNA TGCGCCAGCAGCACACAAGCAGGACTAGCAGGCAAAAATGAGCAGTTCTTC. Its protein is CASSTQAGLAGKNEQFF. The chain combines TRBV5-1 with TRBJ2-1; 8 positions match TRBD2. Germline values: CDR1 SGHRS, CDR2 YFSETQ. The CDR3 extends over 17 amino acids. V shed 4 bases and J 7 bases; nucleotides not matched to a gene: 16.

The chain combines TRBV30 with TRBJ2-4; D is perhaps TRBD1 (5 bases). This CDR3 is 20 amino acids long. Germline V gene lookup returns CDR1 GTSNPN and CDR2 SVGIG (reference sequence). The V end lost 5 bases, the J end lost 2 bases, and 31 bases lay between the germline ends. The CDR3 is CAWAKDTHMKASWTKNIQYF. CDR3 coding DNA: TGTGCCTGGGCAAAGGACACCCATATGAAGGCCAGTTGGACCAAAAACATTCAGTACTTC.

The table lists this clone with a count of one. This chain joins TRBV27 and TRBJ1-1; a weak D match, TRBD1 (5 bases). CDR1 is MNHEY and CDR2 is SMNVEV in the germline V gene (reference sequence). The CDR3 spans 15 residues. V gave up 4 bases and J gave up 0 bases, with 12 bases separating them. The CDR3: CASSWGPALNTEAFF. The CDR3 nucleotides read TGTGCCAGCAGTTGGGGCCCCGCGTTGAACACTGAAGCTTTCTTT.

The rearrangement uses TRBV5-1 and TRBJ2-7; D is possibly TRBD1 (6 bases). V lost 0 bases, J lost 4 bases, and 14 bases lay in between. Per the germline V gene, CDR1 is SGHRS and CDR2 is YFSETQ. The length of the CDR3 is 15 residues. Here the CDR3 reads CASSLEAGVEYEQYF. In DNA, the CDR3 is TGCGCCAGCAGCTTGGAGGCAGGGGTTGAATACGAGCAGTACTTC.

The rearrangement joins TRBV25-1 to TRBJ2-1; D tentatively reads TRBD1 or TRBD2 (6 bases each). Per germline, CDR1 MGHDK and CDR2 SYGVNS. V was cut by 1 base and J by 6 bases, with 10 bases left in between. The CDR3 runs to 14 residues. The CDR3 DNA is TGTGCCAGCAGTGAATTTAAGGGGGGCAATGAGCAGTTCTTC. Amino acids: CASSEFKGGNEQFF.

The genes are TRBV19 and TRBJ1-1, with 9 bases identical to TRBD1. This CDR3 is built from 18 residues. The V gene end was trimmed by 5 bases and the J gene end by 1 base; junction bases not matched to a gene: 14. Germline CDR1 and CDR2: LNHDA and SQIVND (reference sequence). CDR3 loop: CASSPPGQGIIRNTEAFF. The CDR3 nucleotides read TGTGCCAGTAGTCCGCCGGGACAGGGTATAATCCGGAACACTGAAGCTTTCTTT.

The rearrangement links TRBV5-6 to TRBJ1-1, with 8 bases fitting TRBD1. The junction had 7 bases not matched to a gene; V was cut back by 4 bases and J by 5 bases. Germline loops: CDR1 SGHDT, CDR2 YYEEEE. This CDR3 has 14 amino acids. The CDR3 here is CASSPGTGWTEAFF. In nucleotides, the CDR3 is TGTGCCAGCAGCCCCGGGACAGGATGGACTGAAGCTTTCTTT.

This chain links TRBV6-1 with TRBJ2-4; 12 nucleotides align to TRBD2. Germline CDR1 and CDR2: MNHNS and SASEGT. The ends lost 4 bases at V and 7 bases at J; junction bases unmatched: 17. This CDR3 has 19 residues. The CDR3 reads CASSGGVATSGRSMNIQYF. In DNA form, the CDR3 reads TGTGCCAGCAGTGGGGGGGTGGCGACTAGCGGGAGATCGATGAACATTCAGTACTTC.

The CDR3 DNA sequence: TGTGCCAGCGGGGGGGTTGGCACAGATACGCAGTATTTT. Residues: CASGGVGTDTQYF. The chain carries TRBV19 and TRBJ2-3, with 8 bases that match TRBD2. Per germline, CDR1 LNHDA and CDR2 SQIVND (reference sequence). The junction had 3 bases not matched to a gene; V was cut back by 9 bases and J by 1 base. This CDR3 is 13 amino acids long.

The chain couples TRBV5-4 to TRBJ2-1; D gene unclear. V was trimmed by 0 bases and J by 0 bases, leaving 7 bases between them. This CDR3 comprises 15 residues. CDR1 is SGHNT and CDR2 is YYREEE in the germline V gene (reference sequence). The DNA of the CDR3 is TGTGCCAGCAGCTTGGACTGGAGCTCCTACAATGAGCAGTTCTTC. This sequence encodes CASSLDWSSYNEQFF.

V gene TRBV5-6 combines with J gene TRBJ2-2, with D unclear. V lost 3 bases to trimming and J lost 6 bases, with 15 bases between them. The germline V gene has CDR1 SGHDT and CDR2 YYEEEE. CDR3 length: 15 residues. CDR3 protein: CASSYWQAVPGELFF. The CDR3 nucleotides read TGTGCCAGCAGCTACTGGCAGGCGGTTCCCGGGGAGCTGTTTTTT.

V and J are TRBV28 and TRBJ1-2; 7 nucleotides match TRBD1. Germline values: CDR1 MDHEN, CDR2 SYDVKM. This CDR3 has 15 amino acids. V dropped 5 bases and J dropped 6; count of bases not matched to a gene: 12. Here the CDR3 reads CASSRGPGQGDGYTF. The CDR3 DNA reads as TGTGCCAGCAGTCGGGGCCCGGGGCAGGGGGATGGCTACACCTTC.

CDR3 in DNA: TGTGCCAGCAGCCGACCGACTAGCGGGGTTCAAGAGACCCAGTACTTC. As protein: CASSRPTSGVQETQYF. The chain couples TRBV7-9 to TRBJ2-5, with TRBD2 matching 11 bases. J gave up 2 bases and V 5 bases, and 7 bases lay outside the gene matches. The CDR3 is 16 amino acids. Germline V gives CDR1 SEHNR, CDR2 FQNEAQ (reference sequence).

The CDR3 bases are TGTGCCAGCAGTAGAGGTCTAGGGACGGGAGAAAACATTCAGTACTTC. Residues: CASSRGLGTGENIQYF. J is TRBJ2-4 and V is TRBV28; TRBD2 might be the D (6 bases). The ends were cut back, 5 bases at V and 5 bases at J, with 19 bases in the middle. Germline V lookup: CDR1 MDHEN, CDR2 SYDVKM. This CDR3 region has 16 residues. The full variable domain, its missing parts supplied by reference TRBV28 and TRBJ2-4, is DVKVTQSSRYLVKRTGEKVFLECVQDMDHENMFWYRQDPGLGLRLIYFSYDVKMKEKGDIPEGYSVSREKKERFSLILESASTNQTSMYLCASSRGLGTGENIQYFGAGTRLSVL.

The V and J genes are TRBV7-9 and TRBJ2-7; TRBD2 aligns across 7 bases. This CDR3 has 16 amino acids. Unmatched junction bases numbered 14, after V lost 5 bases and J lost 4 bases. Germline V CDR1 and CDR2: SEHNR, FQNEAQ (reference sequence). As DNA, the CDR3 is TGTGCCAGCAGCCGATATCCCCAGCGGGATTCTTACGAGCAGTACTTC. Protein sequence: CASSRYPQRDSYEQYF.

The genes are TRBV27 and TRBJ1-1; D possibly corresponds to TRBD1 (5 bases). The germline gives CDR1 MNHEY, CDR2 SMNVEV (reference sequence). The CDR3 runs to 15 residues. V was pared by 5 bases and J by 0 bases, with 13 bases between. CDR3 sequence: CASSNPGTLNTEAFF. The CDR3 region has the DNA TGTGCCAGCAGTAACCCCGGGACGTTGAACACTGAAGCTTTCTTT.

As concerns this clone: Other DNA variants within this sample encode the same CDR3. CDR3 amino acids: CASSLSRSYEQYV. The CDR3, as DNA: TGTGCCAGCAGCCTATCCAGGAGCTACGAGCAGTACGTC. This chain uses TRBV7-2 with TRBJ2-7; D remains ambiguous. V dropped 5 bases and J dropped 3 bases, with 11 bases sitting between them. Germline CDR1 and CDR2: SGHTA and FQGNSA. CDR3 length: 13 amino acids.